This T cell receptor beta chain was obtained from a study of blood T cells in healthy people across ages (dated by TCRdb to between 2014 and 2016). About the study as a whole: In model experiments, roughly one uniquely barcoded TCR beta cDNA molecule per two T cells was captured by template switching. The study measured age-related changes in TCR beta repertoire diversity using deep sequencing normalized with unique cDNA molecular identifiers. Donors were grouped into four age groups: young (average approximately 15 years), middle-aged (39), aged (roughly 62) and long-lived (approximately 75). To avoid experimental bias, donors of different ages were spread randomly across the sequencing lanes. For two donors (one aged 18 to 30 and one aged 80 or older), the study analyzed two additional independent replicas of 1 million unique cDNA reads from the same blood draw.

The full study reports these points: There was a strong correlation between observed TCR beta diversity and the percentage of naive T cells measured by flow cytometry. Compared with the aged group, the long-lived group had more naive CD4+ T cells, fewer expanded clones and increased TCR diversity, suggesting age selection. Because the CMV infection status of the donors was unknown, age-related changes in expanded clonotypes may potentially have been confounded. Because profiling used bulk unsorted PBMCs, naive and antigen-experienced compartments could not be compared conclusively. As age increased, observed TCR beta diversity per million T cells dropped in a roughly linear way, and a significant reduction was already evident by age 40. Estimates of total diversity based on one million sequenced T cells were considered lower bounds and underestimates.

Donors were 40 or so systemically healthy Caucasian individuals from Russia aged roughly 6 to 90 years. Each donor gave 8.5 to 10 milliliters of peripheral blood, collected into EDTA-treated Vacutainer tubes. Ficoll-Paque density-gradient centrifugation was used to isolate PBMCs, with at least 6.5 million per sample. Total RNA, at least 6 micrograms per sample, was extracted from PBMCs with Trizol reagent. Naive CD45RAhigh/CD27high T cell percentages were measured by flow cytometry on a PBMC aliquot from every donor. This clonotype turned up a few times. Its antigen remains undetermined. The record has no base qualities; no much larger clone is one base away. The receptor library was made with 5' RACE. A second PCR of about 7 to 12 cycles was run with a J-beta primer mix and a sample-barcoded 5' primer. Each TCR beta cDNA molecule received a unique molecular identifier from a template-switch 5' adaptor carrying 12 random nucleotides. Each sample yielded at least 2.5 million CDR3-containing paired-end reads. First-strand cDNA synthesis was performed from all RNA using the Mint cDNA synthesis kit, with priming by a TRBC-specific oligonucleotide. Following uracil-DNA glycosylase treatment, a first 18-cycle PCR with universal primers M1SS and BC2_uni_R was performed on all cDNA. The paper's processing steps were these. For normalization, 1 million high-quality reads, each with a distinct molecular identifier, were randomly selected from each sample. Instead of being binned into consensus sequences, reads with shared molecular identifiers were discarded. MiTCR, with a Q25 quality threshold and the strictest error-elimination algorithm, was used for CDR3 identification, clonotype clustering and error correction. Lower-bound total TCR beta diversity was estimated with a nonparametric unseen species model using Euler transformation. In TCRdb, the public reads were trimmed at Q25 with fastp and aligned with MiXCR, with productive beta chains retained. Each entry merges the rows of one CDR3 protein and shows their most common DNA and genes. The V and J calls were not made by the authors but by TCRdb's processing. Counted in this sample were around 1,800,000 distinct CDR3 sequences; 35% to 50% of them appeared once. Clones ranked in the top ten supply 20% to 25% of the sample.

Sequenced material: blood. This receptor was identified in a human donor in good health.

CDR3 sequence: CSARDGRRYGYTF. Here is the DNA: TGCAGTGCTAGAGATGGCAGAAGATATGGCTACACCTTC. The chain employs TRBV20-1 and TRBJ1-2; the D gene lacks a confident call. Counted from cysteine to phenylalanine, this CDR3 has 13 amino acids. The read is trimmed to its CDR3 DNA, 39 bases read in frame from base 1. V sheds 0 bases and J sheds 5 bases, leaving 10 bases between their ends. The germline V gene (reference sequence) gives CDR1 as DFQATT and CDR2 as SNEGSKA.